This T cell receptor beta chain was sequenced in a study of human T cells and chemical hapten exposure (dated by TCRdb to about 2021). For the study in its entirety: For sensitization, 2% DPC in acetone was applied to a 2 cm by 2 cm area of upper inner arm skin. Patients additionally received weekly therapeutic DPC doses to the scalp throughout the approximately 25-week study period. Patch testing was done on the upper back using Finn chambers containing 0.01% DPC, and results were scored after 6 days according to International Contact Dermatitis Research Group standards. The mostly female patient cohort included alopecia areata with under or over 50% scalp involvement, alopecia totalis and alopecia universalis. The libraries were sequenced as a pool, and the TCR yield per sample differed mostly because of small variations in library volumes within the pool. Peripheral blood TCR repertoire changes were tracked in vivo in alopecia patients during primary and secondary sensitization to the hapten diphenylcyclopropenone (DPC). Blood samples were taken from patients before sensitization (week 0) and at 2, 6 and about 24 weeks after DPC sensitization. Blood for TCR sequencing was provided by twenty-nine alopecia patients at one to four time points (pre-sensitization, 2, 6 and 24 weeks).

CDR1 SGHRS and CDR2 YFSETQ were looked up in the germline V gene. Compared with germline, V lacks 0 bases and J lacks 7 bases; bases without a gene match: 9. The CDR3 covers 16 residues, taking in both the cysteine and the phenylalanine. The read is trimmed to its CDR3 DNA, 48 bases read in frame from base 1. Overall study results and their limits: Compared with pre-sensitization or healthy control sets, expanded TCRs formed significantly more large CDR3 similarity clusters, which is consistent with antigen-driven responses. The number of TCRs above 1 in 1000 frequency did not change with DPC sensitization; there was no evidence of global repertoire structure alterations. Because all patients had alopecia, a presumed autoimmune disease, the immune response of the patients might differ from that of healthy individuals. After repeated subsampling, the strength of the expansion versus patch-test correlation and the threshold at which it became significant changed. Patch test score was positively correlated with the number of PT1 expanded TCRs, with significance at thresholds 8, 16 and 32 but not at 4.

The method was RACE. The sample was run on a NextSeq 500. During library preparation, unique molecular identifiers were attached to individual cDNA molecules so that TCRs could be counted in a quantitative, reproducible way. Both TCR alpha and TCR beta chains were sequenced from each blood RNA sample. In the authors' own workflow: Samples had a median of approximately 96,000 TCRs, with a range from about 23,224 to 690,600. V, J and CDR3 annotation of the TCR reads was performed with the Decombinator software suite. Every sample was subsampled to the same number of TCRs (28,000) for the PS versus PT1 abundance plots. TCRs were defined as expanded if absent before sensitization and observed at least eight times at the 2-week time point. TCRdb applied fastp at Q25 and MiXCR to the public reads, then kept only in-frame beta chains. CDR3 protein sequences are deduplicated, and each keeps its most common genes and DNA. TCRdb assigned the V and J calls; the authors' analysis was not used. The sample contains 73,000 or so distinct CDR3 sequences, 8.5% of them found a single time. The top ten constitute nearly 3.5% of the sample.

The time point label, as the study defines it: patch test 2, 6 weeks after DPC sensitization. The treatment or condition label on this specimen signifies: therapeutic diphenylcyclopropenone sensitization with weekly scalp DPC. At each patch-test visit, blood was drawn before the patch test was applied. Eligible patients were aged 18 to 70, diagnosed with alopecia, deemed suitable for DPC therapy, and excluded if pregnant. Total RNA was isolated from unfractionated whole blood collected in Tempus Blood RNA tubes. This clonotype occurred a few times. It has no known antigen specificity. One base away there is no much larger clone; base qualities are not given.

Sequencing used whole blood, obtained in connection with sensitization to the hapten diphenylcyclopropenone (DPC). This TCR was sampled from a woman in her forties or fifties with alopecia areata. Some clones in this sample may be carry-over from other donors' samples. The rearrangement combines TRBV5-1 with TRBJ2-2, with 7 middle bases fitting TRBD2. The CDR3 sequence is CASSLDRGRRIGELFF. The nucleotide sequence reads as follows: TGCGCCAGCAGCTTGGATCGCGGGAGAAGGATCGGGGAGCTGTTTTTT.